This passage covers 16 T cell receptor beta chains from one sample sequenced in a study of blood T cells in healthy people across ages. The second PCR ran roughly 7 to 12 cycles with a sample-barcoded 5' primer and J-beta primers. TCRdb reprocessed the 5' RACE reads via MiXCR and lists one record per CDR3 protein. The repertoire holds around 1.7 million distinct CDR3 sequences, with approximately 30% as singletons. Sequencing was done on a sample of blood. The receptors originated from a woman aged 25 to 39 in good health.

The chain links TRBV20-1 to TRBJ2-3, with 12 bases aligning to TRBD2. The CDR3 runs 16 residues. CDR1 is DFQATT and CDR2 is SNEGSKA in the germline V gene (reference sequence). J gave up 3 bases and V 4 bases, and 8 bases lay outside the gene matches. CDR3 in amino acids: CSATRPTSGSTDTQYF. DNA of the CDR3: TGCAGTGCTACCCGCCCGACTAGCGGGAGTACAGATACGCAGTATTTT.

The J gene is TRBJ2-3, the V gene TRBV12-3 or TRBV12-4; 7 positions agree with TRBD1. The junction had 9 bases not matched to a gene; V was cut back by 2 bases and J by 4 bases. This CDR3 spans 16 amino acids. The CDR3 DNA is TGTGCCAGCAGTTTATCCTGGAGACAGGGAGCAGATACGCAGTATTTT. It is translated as CASSLSWRQGADTQYF.

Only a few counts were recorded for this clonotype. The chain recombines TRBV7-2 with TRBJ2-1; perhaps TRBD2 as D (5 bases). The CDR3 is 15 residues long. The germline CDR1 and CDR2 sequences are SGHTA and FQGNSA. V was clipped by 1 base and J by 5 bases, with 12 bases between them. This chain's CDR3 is CASSLERRVDNEQFF. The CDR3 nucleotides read TGTGCCAGCAGCTTAGAAAGGCGGGTCGACAATGAGCAGTTCTTC. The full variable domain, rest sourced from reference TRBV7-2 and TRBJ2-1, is GAGVSQSPSNKVTEKGKDVELRCDPISGHTALYWYRQSLGQGLEFLIYFQGNSAPDKSGLPSDRFSAERTGGSVSTLTIQRTQQEDSAVYLCASSLERRVDNEQFFGPGTRLTVL.

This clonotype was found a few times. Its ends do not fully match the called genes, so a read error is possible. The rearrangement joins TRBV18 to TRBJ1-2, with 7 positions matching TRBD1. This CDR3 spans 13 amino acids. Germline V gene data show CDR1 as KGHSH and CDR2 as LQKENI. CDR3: CAGSQTGMDGYTF. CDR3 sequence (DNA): TGTGCCGGCTCACAGACAGGGATGGATGGCTACACCTTC.

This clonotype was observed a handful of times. The CDR3 sequence: CASSVGGASYQPQHF. Written as DNA, the CDR3 is TGTGCCAGCAGCGTAGGAGGGGCTAGCTATCAGCCCCAGCATTTT. The V and J genes are TRBV21-1 and TRBJ1-5. TRBV21-1 is noted as a pseudogene. The CDR3 consists of 15 residues.

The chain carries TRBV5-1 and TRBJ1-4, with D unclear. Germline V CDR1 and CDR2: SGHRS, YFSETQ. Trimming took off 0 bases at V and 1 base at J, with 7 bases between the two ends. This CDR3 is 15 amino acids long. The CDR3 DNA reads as TGCGCCAGCAGCTTGGAAGTTAAAACTAATGAAAAACTGTTTTTT. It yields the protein CASSLEVKTNEKLFF. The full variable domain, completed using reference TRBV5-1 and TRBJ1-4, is KAGVTQTPRYLIKTRGQQVTLSCSPISGHRSVSWYQQTPGQGLQFLFEYFSETQRNKGNFPGRFSGRQFSNSRSEMNVSTLELGDSALYLCASSLEVKTNEKLFFGSGTQLSVL.

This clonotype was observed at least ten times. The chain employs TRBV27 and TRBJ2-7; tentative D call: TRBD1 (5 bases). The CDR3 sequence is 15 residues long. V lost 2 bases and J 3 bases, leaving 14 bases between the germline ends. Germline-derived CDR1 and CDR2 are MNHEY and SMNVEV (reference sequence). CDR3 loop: CASSLGGASIYEQYF. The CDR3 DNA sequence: TGTGCCAGCAGTTTAGGTGGGGCTAGTATCTACGAGCAGTACTTC.

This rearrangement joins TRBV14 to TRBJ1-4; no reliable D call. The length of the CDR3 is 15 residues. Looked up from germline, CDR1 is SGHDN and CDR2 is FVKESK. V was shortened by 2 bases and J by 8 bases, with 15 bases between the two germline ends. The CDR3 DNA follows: TGTGCCAGCAGCCAAATCGGGTCCCCCCGGGAAAAACTGTTTTTT. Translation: CASSQIGSPREKLFF.

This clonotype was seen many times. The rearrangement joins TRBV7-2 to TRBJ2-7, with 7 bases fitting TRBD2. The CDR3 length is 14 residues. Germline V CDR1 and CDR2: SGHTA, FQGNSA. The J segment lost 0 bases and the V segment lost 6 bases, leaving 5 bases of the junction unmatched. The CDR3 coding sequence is TGTGCCAGCAGGAACCCTAGCGGCTCCTACGAGCAGTACTTC. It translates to CASRNPSGSYEQYF.

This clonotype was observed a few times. The CDR3 DNA sequence: TGTGCCAGCAGCTTAGACTGGTTTCAGCCCCAGCATTTT. Protein product: CASSLDWFQPQHF. The genes are TRBV7-2 and TRBJ1-5; D gene ambiguous. Trimming cost V 1 base and J 6 bases, with 7 bases left between them. The length of the CDR3 is 13 residues. The germline gives CDR1 SGHTA, CDR2 FQGNSA.

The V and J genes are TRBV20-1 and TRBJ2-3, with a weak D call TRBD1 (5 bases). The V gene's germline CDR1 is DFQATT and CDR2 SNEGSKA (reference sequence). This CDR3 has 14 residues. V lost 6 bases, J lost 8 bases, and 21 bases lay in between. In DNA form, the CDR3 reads TGCAGTGCCCGCACCCAGACAGCCCTTGGTACGCAGTATTTT. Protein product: CSARTQTALGTQYF.

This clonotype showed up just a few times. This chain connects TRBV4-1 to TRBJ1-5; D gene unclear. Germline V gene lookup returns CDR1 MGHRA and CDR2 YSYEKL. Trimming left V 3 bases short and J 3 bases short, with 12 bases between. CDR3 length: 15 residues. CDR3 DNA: TGCGCCAGCAGCCATGGGGAGGGATCCAATCAGCCCCAGCATTTT. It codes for CASSHGEGSNQPQHF.

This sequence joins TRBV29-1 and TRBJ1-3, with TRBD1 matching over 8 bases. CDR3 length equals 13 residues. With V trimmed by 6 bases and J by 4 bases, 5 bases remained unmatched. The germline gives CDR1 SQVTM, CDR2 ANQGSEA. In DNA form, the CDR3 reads TGCAGCGTCGGGGACAGGAACGGAAACACCATATATTTT. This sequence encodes CSVGDRNGNTIYF.

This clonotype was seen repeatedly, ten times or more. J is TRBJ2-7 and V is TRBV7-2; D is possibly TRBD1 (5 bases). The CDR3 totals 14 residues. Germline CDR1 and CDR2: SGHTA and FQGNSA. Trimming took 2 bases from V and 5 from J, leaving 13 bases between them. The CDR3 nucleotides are TGTGCCAGCAGCTTAAACGCGATAGGGGACGAGCAGTACTTC. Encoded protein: CASSLNAIGDEQYF. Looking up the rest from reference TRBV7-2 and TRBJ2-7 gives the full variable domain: GAGVSQSPSNKVTEKGKDVELRCDPISGHTALYWYRQSLGQGLEFLIYFQGNSAPDKSGLPSDRFSAERTGGSVSTLTIQRTQQEDSAVYLCASSLNAIGDEQYFGPGTRLTVT.

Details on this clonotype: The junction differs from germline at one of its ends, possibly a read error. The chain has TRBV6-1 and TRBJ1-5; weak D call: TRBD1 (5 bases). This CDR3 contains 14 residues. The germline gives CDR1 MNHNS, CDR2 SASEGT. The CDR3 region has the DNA TGTGCCAGCGCCGGGTTGACAGTTGCCCAGCTCCAGCATTTT. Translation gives CASAGLTVAQLQHF.

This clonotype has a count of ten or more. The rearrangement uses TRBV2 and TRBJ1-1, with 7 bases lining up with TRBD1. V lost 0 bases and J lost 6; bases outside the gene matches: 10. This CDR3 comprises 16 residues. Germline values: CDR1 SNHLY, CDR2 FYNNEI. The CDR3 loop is CASSEAVDRVGAEAFF. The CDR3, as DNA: TGTGCCAGCAGTGAAGCAGTCGACAGGGTAGGCGCTGAAGCTTTCTTT.